This T cell receptor (beta chain) was observed in a study of cytomegalovirus exposure and HLA in healthy donors. Study details: From HLA-typed donors, an early data release held approximately 85 million unique TCRs.

A note on this clone: The antigen is unknown. Other DNA sequences in this specimen translate into the identical CDR3.

This CDR3 contains 11 residues. Trimming cost V 3 bases and J 5 bases, with 4 bases left between them. Germline V gene lookup returns CDR1 SNHLY and CDR2 FYNNEI. Findings and limits, study-wide: CMV serostatus alone was available as immune exposure information. TCR beta sequences reportedly predicted most subjects' HLA-A and HLA-B alleles accurately. It was assumed in the presence/absence analyses that sequencing depth was roughly uniform across donors.

The PCR ran on 60 Vbeta and 13 Jbeta primers. TCRdb's copy holds only in-frame clones and misses some; the assay was immunoSEQ multiplex PCR. The table includes 100,000 to 150,000 clones, around three quarters detected once. The sample consisted of PBMCs. The sequence derives from a woman aged 40 to 49 in good health and CMV-seropositive. The V call is TRBV2, the J call TRBJ2-5; D is unclear. CDR3 bases: TGTGCCAGCAGTGAGCGGGAGACCCAGTACTTC. Protein sequence: CASSERETQYF.